This TCR beta chain derives from a study of CD8+ T cells in alopecia areata. Trimming shortened V by 7 bases and J by 3 bases, and 12 bases separated the two germline ends. CDR1 is SNHLY and CDR2 is FYNNEI in the germline V gene. The CDR3 loop spans 13 amino acids. Described treatment: oral pan-JAK inhibitor, 5-10 mg twice daily. Peripheral blood, together with lesional scalp punch biopsies, was collected from alopecia areata patients. TCR sequencing used cDNA made by reverse transcription of extracted RNA. TCRdb keeps only in-frame clones here, not all; method: immunoSEQ multiplex PCR. The sample yields roughly 5,000 clones, 71% seen once.

The genes are TRBV2 and TRBJ2-5, with D unclear. This receptor was taken from a human donor with alopecia areata. The specimen was skin, collected at week 24, from a patient treated with tofacitinib. CDR3 DNA sequence: TGTGCCAGCAACAACGTGTTCGAAGAGACCCAGTACTTC. It specifies CASNNVFEETQYF.